Below are 10 T cell receptor beta chains sequenced from a single sample in a study of shared clonotypes between healthy human individuals. This table comes from immunoSEQ multiplex PCR, and its TCRdb copy is limited to in-frame clones, with some not included. Of under 600,000 clones in the sample, roughly 72% were seen once. The sequenced sample consisted of PBMCs. Receptor source: a woman between 40 and 55 years old in good health. Some clones in this sample may be carry-over from other donors' samples.

The chain couples TRBV27 to TRBJ1-1; D unresolved. Trimming cost V 2 bases and J 0 bases, with 13 bases left between them. CDR3 size: 16 residues. Germline CDR1 MNHEY, CDR2 SMNVEV (reference sequence). Here the CDR3 reads CASSLVPGYMNTEAFF. The CDR3 DNA reads as TGTGCCAGCAGTTTAGTGCCCGGTTACATGAACACTGAAGCTTTCTTT.

The gene calls are TRBV11-3 and TRBJ2-2; D may be TRBD2 (6 bases). Germline V gene sequence: CDR1 SGHNT, CDR2 YENEEA. The CDR3 has 15 amino acids. V gave up 3 bases and J gave up 4 bases, with 12 bases separating them. Here the CDR3 DNA reads TGTGCCAGCAGCTTCTACGGGGGACTCACCGGGGAGCTGTTTTTT. This sequence encodes CASSFYGGLTGELFF.

The rearrangement links TRBV7-2 to TRBJ2-5; a weak D match, TRBD2 (5 bases). CDR1 is SGHTA and CDR2 is FQGNSA in the germline V gene. The CDR3 loop spans 12 amino acids. V dropped 3 bases and J dropped 3 bases, with 5 bases sitting between them. CDR3 bases: TGTGCCAGCAGCTTCGGGGAAGAGACCCAGTACTTC. Protein: CASSFGEETQYF.

The chain is built from TRBV18 and TRBJ1-1; possibly TRBD1 for D (6 bases). In germline, CDR1 is KGHSH, CDR2 LQKENI. This CDR3 has 14 amino acids. V was clipped by 2 bases and J by 2 bases, with 9 bases between them. The DNA for the CDR3 is TGTGCCAGCTCACCAAGACAGGATAACACTGAAGCTTTCTTT. As protein: CASSPRQDNTEAFF.

The rearrangement joins TRBV19 to TRBJ2-7; 10 bases match TRBD2. After removal of 1 base from V and 3 bases from J, the junction contained 3 bases not matched to a gene. Germline CDR1 is LNHDA and CDR2 is SQIVND (reference sequence). The CDR3 length is 15 residues. The CDR3 sequence is CASSIVTSGNYEQYF. CDR3 DNA sequence: TGTGCCAGTAGTATAGTTACTAGCGGGAACTACGAGCAGTACTTC.

The chain couples TRBV11-2 to TRBJ1-2; D remains ambiguous. Germline V CDR1 and CDR2: SGHAT, FQNNGV. The ends were cut back, 0 bases at V and 3 bases at J, with 14 bases in the middle. The CDR3 spans 16 residues. CDR3 amino acids: CASSLDLVGGYYGYTF. As DNA, the CDR3 is TGTGCCAGCAGCTTAGATCTTGTAGGCGGATACTATGGCTACACCTTC. Complete variable domain (other parts from reference TRBV11-2 and TRBJ1-2): EAGVAQSPRYKIIEKRQSVAFWCNPISGHATLYWYQQILGQGPKLLIQFQNNGVVDDSQLPKDRFSAERLKGVDSTLKIQPAKLEDSAVYLCASSLDLVGGYYGYTFGSGTRLTVV.

The chain recombines TRBV7-9 with TRBJ2-5, with 7 bases that match TRBD2. CDR3 size: 14 residues. The germline CDR1 and CDR2 sequences are SEHNR and FQNEAQ (reference sequence). Germline trimming cut 1 base from V and 4 bases from J; bases unmatched to any gene: 3. The CDR3 region is CASSLGGGRETQYF. The CDR3 coding sequence is TGTGCCAGCAGCTTAGGTGGCGGGAGAGAGACCCAGTACTTC.

The gene calls are TRBV2 and TRBJ2-5; possible D gene TRBD2, 6 bases. Trimming cost V 3 bases and J 0 bases, with 8 bases left between them. The CDR3 sequence is 14 residues long. The germline CDR1 and CDR2 sequences are SNHLY and FYNNEI. The CDR3 DNA reads TGTGCCAGCAGTGACGGGAGACACCAAGAGACCCAGTACTTC. It specifies CASSDGRHQETQYF.

This clone was seen a single time. This chain joins TRBV27 and TRBJ2-4, with D perhaps TRBD1 (5 bases). Trimming left V 5 bases short and J 1 base short, with 18 bases between. The germline gives CDR1 MNHEY, CDR2 SMNVEV (reference sequence). This CDR3 has 17 amino acids. For the CDR3, the DNA is TGTGCCAGCAGTCTCCGAAAACAGGTGGGGGCCAAAAACATTCAGTACTTC. Encoded protein: CASSLRKQVGAKNIQYF.

This chain joins TRBV7-2 and TRBJ2-3; 16 nucleotides agree with TRBD2. Germline V gene data show CDR1 as SGHTA and CDR2 as FQGNSA. The J segment lost 1 base and the V segment lost 6 bases, leaving 7 bases of the junction unmatched. The CDR3 spans 18 residues. The CDR3 here is CASRDGTSGRGGTDTQYF. CDR3 DNA sequence: TGTGCCAGCAGGGATGGGACTAGCGGGAGGGGAGGCACAGATACGCAGTATTTT.